Sequencing of this TCR beta chain was carried out in a study of response to subunit inactivated influenza vaccine. TCRdb reprocessed the RT-PCR reads with MiXCR, giving one entry per CDR3 protein. The sample has under 550,000 distinct CDR3 sequences, under 9% seen once. This CDR3 is built from 15 residues. Trimming shortened V by 5 bases and J by 2 bases, and 12 bases separated the two germline ends. Germline V gene sequence: CDR1 LNHDA, CDR2 SQIVND (reference sequence). Remarks on this clonotype: Its antigen is currently unknown.

Findings and caveats of the study: Each seasonal flu vaccination may recruit only limited new T cells, authors suggested.

The origin of this receptor is a man between 50 and 69 years old who received an inactivated influenza vaccine. Here the sequenced sample was PBMCs from blood, taken around 2 years after vaccination. J is TRBJ2-2 and V is TRBV19, with a tentative D call TRBD1 (6 bases). The CDR3 loop is CASSPGHINTGELFF. The CDR3 coding sequence is TGTGCCAGTAGTCCGGGACACATCAACACCGGGGAGCTGTTTTTT. Looking up the rest from reference TRBV19 and TRBJ2-2 gives the full variable domain: DGGITQSPKYLFRKEGQNVTLSCEQNLNHDAMYWYRQDPGQGLRLIYYSQIVNDFQKGDIAEGYSVSREKKESFPLTVTSAQKNPTAFYLCASSPGHINTGELFFGEGSRLTVL.